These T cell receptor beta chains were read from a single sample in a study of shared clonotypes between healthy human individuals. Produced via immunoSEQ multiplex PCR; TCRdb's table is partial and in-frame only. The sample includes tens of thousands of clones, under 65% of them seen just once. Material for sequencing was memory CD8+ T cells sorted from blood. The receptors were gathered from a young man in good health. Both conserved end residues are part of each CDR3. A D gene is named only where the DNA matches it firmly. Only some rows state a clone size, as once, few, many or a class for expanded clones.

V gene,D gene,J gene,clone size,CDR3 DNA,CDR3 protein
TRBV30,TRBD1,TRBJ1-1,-,TGTGCCTGGAGGGAGAGACAGGGGGGAACTGAAGCTTTCTTT,CAWRERQGGTEAFF
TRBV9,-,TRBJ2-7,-,TGTGCCAGCAGCGTAGATGGCAGTCTGAGGGAGCAGTACTTC,CASSVDGSLREQYF
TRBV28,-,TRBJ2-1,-,TGTGCCAGCAGTTACGGCGACAGGAGTTACAATGAGCAGTTCTTC,CASSYGDRSYNEQFF
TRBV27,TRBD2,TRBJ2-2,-,TGTGCCAGCAGCTTTGTAACCGGGACTAGCTTGCCCGGGGAGCTGTTTTTT,CASSFVTGTSLPGELFF
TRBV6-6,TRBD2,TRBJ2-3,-,TGTGCCAGCAGTATGACTAGCGGGTTCACAGATACGCAGTATTTT,CASSMTSGFTDTQYF
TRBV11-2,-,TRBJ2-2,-,TGTGCCACCAGCCCTAGGGGCTTTCGCGGGGAGCTGTTTTTT,CATSPRGFRGELFF
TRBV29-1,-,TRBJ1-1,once,TGCAGCGTTTTCGGAGGAATTTGGACTGAAGCTTTCTTT,CSVFGGIWTEAFF
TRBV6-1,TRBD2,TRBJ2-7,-,TGTGCCAGCAGTGTGCCTCGGGGGGAGTACGAGCAGTACTTC,CASSVPRGEYEQYF
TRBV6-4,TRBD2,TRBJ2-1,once,TGTGCCAGCAGTGACGGGGAGGGAAGCTACAATGAGCAGTTCTTC,CASSDGEGSYNEQFF
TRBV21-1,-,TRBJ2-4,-,TGTGCCAGCAAGAGGATGAACATTCAGTACTTC,CASKRMNIQYF
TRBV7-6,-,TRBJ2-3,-,TGTGCCAGCAGCTTACTTTCAGTTGGGGGCACAGATACGCAGTATTTT,CASSLLSVGGTDTQYF
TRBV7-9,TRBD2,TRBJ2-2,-,TGTGCCAGCTGGGGGACTAGCGGGAGGGCCTATTCCGGGGAGCTGTTTTTT,CASWGTSGRAYSGELFF
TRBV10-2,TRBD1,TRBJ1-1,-,TGCGCCAGCAGCCCCGGGACAGGGGTCGAAGCTTTCTTT,CASSPGTGVEAFF
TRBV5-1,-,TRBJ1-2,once,TGCGCCAGCAGCTTGGCGGGACCATACTTGGATGGCTACACCTTC,CASSLAGPYLDGYTF
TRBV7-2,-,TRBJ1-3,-,TGTGCCAGCAGCTCGGGTATATCTGGAAACACCATATATTTT,CASSSGISGNTIYF
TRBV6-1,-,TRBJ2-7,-,TGTGCCAGCAGTGACTACAGGTGGGGATACGAGCAGTACTTC,CASSDYRWGYEQYF
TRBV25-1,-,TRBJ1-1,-,TGTGCCAGCAGTGAGAGTTGGCACGTGAACACTGAAGCTTTCTTT,CASSESWHVNTEAFF
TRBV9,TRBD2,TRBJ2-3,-,TGTGCCAGCAGCTCGGGACTAGCTAGCACAGATACGCAGTATTTT,CASSSGLASTDTQYF
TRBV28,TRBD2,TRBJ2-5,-,TGTGCCAGCACCTCGGGGGGAGGTGAAGAGACCCAGTACTTC,CASTSGGGEETQYF
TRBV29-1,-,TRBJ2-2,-,TGCAGCGTTGAAGAACAGGGATACAACACCGGGGAGCTGTTTTTT,CSVEEQGYNTGELFF
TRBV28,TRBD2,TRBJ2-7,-,TGTGCCAGCAGTCCACCGGGACTACCCTACGAGCAGTACTTC,CASSPPGLPYEQYF
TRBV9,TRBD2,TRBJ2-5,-,TGTGCCAGCAGCGTTAGCGGGAGGGCCAGTGAGACCCAGTACTTC,CASSVSGRASETQYF
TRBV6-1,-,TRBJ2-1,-,TGTGCCAGCAGTGAACTCATTGAGCAGTTCTTC,CASSELIEQFF
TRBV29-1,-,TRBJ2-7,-,TGCAGCGTTGGCCAGGAAAGCTCCTACGAGCAGTACTTC,CSVGQESSYEQYF
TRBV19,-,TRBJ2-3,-,TGTGCCAGTAGTATTTGGTATTCCAATACGCAGTATTTT,CASSIWYSNTQYF
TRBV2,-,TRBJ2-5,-,TGTGCCAGCAGTGAACAGACCCAGTACTTC,CASSEQTQYF
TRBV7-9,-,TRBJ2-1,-,TGTGCCAGCAGCTTTCCAGTTGATGAGCAGTTCTTC,CASSFPVDEQFF
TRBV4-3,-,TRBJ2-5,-,TGCGCCAGCAGCCAAGATACGGGAACCCAGTACTTC,CASSQDTGTQYF
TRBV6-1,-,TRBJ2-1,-,TGTGCCAGCAGTGAAGCCCGTGGGTTCGCAGGGAGTGACAATGAGCAGTTCTTC,CASSEARGFAGSDNEQFF
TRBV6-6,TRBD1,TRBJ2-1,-,TGTGCCAGCAGTTACTCGTCAGGGACAGGGGGCAATGAGCAGTTCTTC,CASSYSSGTGGNEQFF
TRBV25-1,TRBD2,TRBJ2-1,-,TGTGCCAGCAGTGTTTCGCGGGAGGGCCGCGACAATGAGCAGTTCTTC,CASSVSREGRDNEQFF
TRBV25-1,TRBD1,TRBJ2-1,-,TGTGCCAGCAGTGAGACAGGGGGGTCCTACAATGAGCAGTTCTTC,CASSETGGSYNEQFF
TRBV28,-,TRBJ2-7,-,TGTGCCAGCAGTCGCCCGACTAGGAAGGACGAGCAGTACTTC,CASSRPTRKDEQYF
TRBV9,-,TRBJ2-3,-,TGTGCCAGCAGCCCGGAGCCTAGCACAGATACGCAGTATTTT,CASSPEPSTDTQYF
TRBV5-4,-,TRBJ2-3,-,TGTGCCAGCAGCTTGGTAGGAGATACGCAGTATTTT,CASSLVGDTQYF
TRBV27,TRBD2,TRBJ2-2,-,TGTGCCAGCAGTTTATCGGGAGGGGTCGGGGAGCTGTTTTTT,CASSLSGGVGELFF
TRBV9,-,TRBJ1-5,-,TGTGCCAGCAGCCCTCACCCTAATCAGCCCCAGCATTTT,CASSPHPNQPQHF